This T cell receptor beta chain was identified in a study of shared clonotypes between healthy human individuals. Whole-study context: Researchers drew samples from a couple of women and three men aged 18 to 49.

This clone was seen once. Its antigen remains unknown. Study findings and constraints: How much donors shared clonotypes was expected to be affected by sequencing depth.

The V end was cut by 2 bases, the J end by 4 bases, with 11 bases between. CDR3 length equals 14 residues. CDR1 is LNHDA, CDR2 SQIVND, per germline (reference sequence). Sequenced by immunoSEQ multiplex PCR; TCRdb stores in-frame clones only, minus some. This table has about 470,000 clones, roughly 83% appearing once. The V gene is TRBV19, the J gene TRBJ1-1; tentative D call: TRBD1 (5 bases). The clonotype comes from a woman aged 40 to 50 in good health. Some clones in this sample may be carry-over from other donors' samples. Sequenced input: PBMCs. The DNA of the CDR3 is TGTGCCAGTAGTATATCGGGGAGGGGCACTGAAGCTTTCTTT. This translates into CASSISGRGTEAFF.